This T cell receptor (beta chain) was captured in a study of Graves' ophthalmopathy and Graves' hyperthyroidism. Whole-study results and caveats: For separating ophthalmopathy from stable hyperthyroidism, a 13-signature model gave around 86% sensitivity and roughly 83% specificity. In blood, most expanded thyroid clonotypes above 0.001 frequency were also detected.

With 0 bases removed from V and 5 bases from J, the gap between germline ends came to 16 bases. The CDR3 covers 16 residues. Germline values: CDR1 LGHNA, CDR2 YSLEER. Ineligible for inclusion were patients with other autoimmune diseases, uncontrolled infections, pregnancy or lactation. Clinicians made diagnoses from clinical symptoms, serum thyroxine, TRAb, thyroid ultrasound and orbital computed tomography. In the case of this clonotype: No antigen is known for it.

Investigators amplified TCR beta CDR3 regions from RNA transcripts. HTBI primers were used in a first-round RT-PCR, which preceded a second-round multiplex PCR. TCRdb redid the calling of the multiplex PCR reads with MiXCR, one entry per CDR3 protein. The table includes over a million distinct CDR3 sequences, roughly two fifths detected once. The receptor comes from an adult man with Graves' hyperthyroidism. The V and J genes are TRBV4-3 and TRBJ1-2; the D gene is possibly TRBD1 (6 bases). The specimen was peripheral blood or thyroid tissue (not recorded which). The CDR3 sequence: CASSQDHQTGTYGYTF. The CDR3 bases are TGCGCCAGCAGCCAAGACCACCAGACAGGAACGTATGGCTACACCTTC.